The 27 T cell receptor beta chains below all came from one sample that was sequenced in a study of blood T cells in healthy people across ages. The second PCR ran roughly 7 to 11 cycles with a sample-barcoded 5' primer and J-beta primers. Using its own MiXCR run on the 5' RACE reads, TCRdb lists one record per CDR3 protein. The sample shows approximately 800,000 distinct CDR3 sequences, less than 60% of them seen only once. The sequenced sample was blood. All receptors derive from a man older than 75 in good health.

The genes are TRBV21-1 and TRBJ2-3; the table gives TRBD1 as D, unverified against the DNA. TRBV21-1 is designated a pseudogene. The length of the CDR3 is 16 residues. CDR3 loop: CASSARGQPSTDTQYF. The CDR3 region has the DNA TGTGCCAGCAGCGCCCGGGGACAGCCTAGCACAGATACGCAGTATTTT.

In its sample, this clonotype was seen a few times. This chain uses TRBV4-3 with TRBJ2-4; 12 bases are a match to TRBD2. The better agreement between TRBJ2-7 and the DNA end casts doubt on the J call. Germline-derived CDR1 and CDR2 are LGHNA and YSLEER. The CDR3 totals 15 residues. The CDR3 DNA reads TGCGCCAGCAGCCGCTCGACTAGCGGGAGCAGCGAGCAGTACTTC. Translated: CASSRSTSGSSEQYF.

In this sample, this clonotype turned up many times. J is TRBJ2-1 and V is TRBV10-3; 7 bases align to TRBD1. After removal of 3 bases from V and 5 bases from J, the junction contained 7 bases not matched to a gene. The CDR3 runs to 15 residues. CDR1 and CDR2 from the germline V gene are ENHRY and SYGVKD. The CDR3 bases are TGTGCCATCAGTGACAGTACAGGGGAACACAATGAGCAGTTCTTC. Encoded protein: CAISDSTGEHNEQFF.

This clonotype has a handful of counts. V gene TRBV18 combines with J gene TRBJ2-7; the D call may be TRBD1 or TRBD2 (5 bases each). The CDR3 has 13 amino acids. V lost 3 bases to trimming and J lost 6 bases, with 12 bases between them. CDR1 is KGHSH and CDR2 is LQKENI in the germline V gene. CDR3 sequence: CASSPGASGEQYF. CDR3 bases: TGTGCCAGCTCACCCGGGGCTTCGGGCGAGCAGTACTTC. The full variable domain, rest sourced from reference TRBV18 and TRBJ2-7, is NAGVMQNPRHLVRRRGQEARLRCSPMKGHSHVYWYRQLPEEGLKFMVYLQKENIIDESGMPKERFSAEFPKEGPSILRIQQVVRGDSAAYFCASSPGASGEQYFGPGTRLTVT.

This clonotype was seen ten or more times. The V and J genes are TRBV7-2 and TRBJ2-1; TRBD2 agrees at 10 bases. The V segment lost 5 bases and the J segment 6 bases; nucleotides outside the gene matches: 7. Germline lookup yields CDR1 SGHTA and CDR2 FQGNSA. The CDR3 is made up of 15 amino acids. CDR3 loop: CASSLSGRAGNEQFF. The CDR3 DNA follows: TGTGCCAGCAGCCTAAGCGGGAGGGCCGGCAATGAGCAGTTCTTC.

The chain carries TRBV27 and TRBJ2-3; the D is unclear. Trimming cost V 5 bases and J 1 base, with 19 bases left between them. CDR1 and CDR2 (germline): MNHEY, SMNVEV (reference sequence). The CDR3 contains 17 residues. The CDR3 sequence: CASSLRQAPSGTDTQYF. The CDR3 DNA reads as TGTGCCAGCAGTCTCAGACAAGCCCCCTCTGGCACAGATACGCAGTATTTT.

The chain combines TRBV19 with TRBJ2-3; D possibly corresponds to TRBD1 (6 bases). V gave up 5 bases and J gave up 3 bases, with 18 bases separating them. Germline V gene data show CDR1 as LNHDA and CDR2 as SQIVND (reference sequence). The CDR3 covers 16 residues. The CDR3 loop is CASSAGQQAQTDTQYF. CDR3 nucleotide sequence: TGTGCCAGTAGTGCCGGACAGCAAGCCCAAACAGATACGCAGTATTTT.

This clonotype appeared a few times. V gene TRBV28 combines with J gene TRBJ1-4; D gene unclear. Germline V gives CDR1 MDHEN, CDR2 SYDVKM. The CDR3 length is 13 residues. V lost 6 bases to trimming and J lost 7 bases, with 12 bases between them. CDR3 sequence (DNA): TGTGCCAGCAGGCTAGGGTTAATTGAAAAACTGTTTTTT. This encodes CASRLGLIEKLFF.

CDR3 residues: CASNPVWRGSSDTGELFF. The CDR3 DNA is TGTGCCAGCAACCCCGTATGGCGCGGGAGTTCTGATACCGGGGAGCTGTTTTTT. The V and J genes are TRBV3-1 and TRBJ2-2, with 7 nucleotides matching TRBD2. The CDR3 extends over 18 amino acids. V trimming: 7 bases; J trimming: 5 bases; junction bases outside the gene matches: 19. Germline CDR1 LGHDT, CDR2 YNNKEL (reference sequence).

This clonotype was recorded many times. The chain combines TRBV2 with TRBJ2-5; TRBD1 might be the D (5 bases). CDR1 and CDR2 from the germline V gene are SNHLY and FYNNEI. Trimming took off 6 bases at V and 5 bases at J, with 13 bases between the two ends. This CDR3 is 13 amino acids long. CDR3 DNA sequence: TGTGCCAGCAGCCTGGGGCAGTTGGAGACCCAGTACTTC. Its translation: CASSLGQLETQYF.

The chain carries TRBV25-1 and TRBJ2-1; possible D gene TRBD2, 6 bases. The CDR3 consists of 17 residues. Per the germline V gene, CDR1 is MGHDK and CDR2 is SYGVNS. Trimming pared 9 bases from V and 0 bases from J, leaving 21 bases between. The CDR3 region has the DNA TGTGCCAGTGCTCGGATTAGCGGTTATAGCTCCTACAATGAGCAGTTCTTC. It encodes CASARISGYSSYNEQFF.

This clonotype has ten or more counts. The J gene is TRBJ2-5, the V gene TRBV7-8, with no clear D. This CDR3 contains 11 residues. Looked up from germline, CDR1 is SGHVS and CDR2 is FQNEAQ. The V end was cut by 1 base, the J end by 11 bases, with 8 bases between. The CDR3 loop is CASSLVNEQYF. DNA for the CDR3: TGTGCCAGCAGCTTAGTCAATGAGCAGTACTTC.

This clonotype was counted between two and nine times. The gene calls are TRBV7-6 and TRBJ1-2; 11 bases fit TRBD1. V shed 0 bases and J 9 bases; nucleotides not matched to a gene: 6. CDR3 length: 15 residues. CDR1 SGHVS and CDR2 FNYEAQ come from the germline V gene. The CDR3 DNA is TGTGCCAGCAGCTTAGCGGAAGGACAGGGGGCTAGCTACACCTTC. Amino acids: CASSLAEGQGASYTF.

The chain couples TRBV7-2 to TRBJ2-7, with 10 bases fitting TRBD1. V shed 5 bases and J 6 bases; nucleotides not matched to a gene: 10. CDR1 is SGHTA and CDR2 is FQGNSA in the germline V gene. The CDR3 has 15 amino acids. CDR3 sequence reads: CASSDPGQGTGEQYF. CDR3 nucleotides: TGTGCCAGCAGCGACCCGGGACAGGGGACTGGCGAGCAGTACTTC.

The rearrangement joins TRBV20-1 to TRBJ2-1, with 13 bases identical to TRBD2. This CDR3 is built from 14 residues. The J segment lost 10 bases and the V segment lost 6 bases, leaving 9 bases of the junction unmatched. Germline V lookup: CDR1 DFQATT, CDR2 SNEGSKA (reference sequence). CDR3 region: CSARGLAGVREQFF. In DNA, the CDR3 is TGCAGTGCCCGCGGACTAGCGGGAGTACGGGAGCAGTTCTTC.

The rearrangement joins TRBV3-1 to TRBJ2-5; weak D call: TRBD1 (5 bases). V was clipped by 4 bases and J by 5 bases, with 17 bases between them. Germline V gene lookup returns CDR1 LGHDT and CDR2 YNNKEL (reference sequence). The CDR3 runs 15 residues. In nucleotides, the CDR3 is TGTGCCAGCAGCCCCCCACTGGGCAGGGATGAGACCCAGTACTTC. It yields the protein CASSPPLGRDETQYF.

Turning to this clonotype: The limits of the CDR3 on the DNA are not certain, so only TCRdb's listed CDR3 is given. The CDR3 is CISVSEAIDRDGYNEQFF. This rearrangement joins TRBV7-5 to TRBJ2-1; no DNA check was done on the table's D call, TRBD1. TRBV7-5 is described as a pseudogene. A total of 18 residues make up the CDR3, ends included.

The chain is built from TRBV4-3 and TRBJ2-5; D is undetermined. The CDR3 consists of 12 residues. V was clipped by 0 bases and J by 7 bases, with 6 bases between them. CDR1 and CDR2 (germline): LGHNA, YSLEER. CDR3 amino acids: CASSQDWRTQYF. In DNA form, the CDR3 reads TGCGCCAGCAGCCAAGATTGGCGGACCCAGTACTTC.

The rearrangement uses TRBV12-3 or TRBV12-4 and TRBJ1-5, with D uncertain. V was cut by 0 bases and J by 11 bases, with 11 bases left in between. This CDR3 has 13 amino acids. DNA for the CDR3: TGTGCCAGCAGTTTAGCGGGAACCGGGACCCAGCATTTT. Its protein product is CASSLAGTGTQHF.

This clonotype was recorded once. The chain carries TRBV15 and TRBJ2-1; 9 bases agree with TRBD1. V trimming: 2 bases; J trimming: 10 bases; junction bases outside the gene matches: 12. Germline V gene data show CDR1 as LNHNV and CDR2 as YYDKDF (reference sequence). The CDR3 is 16 residues long. The CDR3 region is CATSRRTGQGFDEQFF. Here the CDR3 DNA reads TGTGCCACCAGCAGAAGGACGGGACAGGGTTTCGACGAGCAGTTCTTC.

The chain combines TRBV20-1 with TRBJ2-2; D gene unclear. The CDR3 runs 13 residues. Trimming stripped 5 bases from V and 4 bases from J, with 11 bases between. CDR1 and CDR2 (germline): DFQATT, SNEGSKA (reference sequence). CDR3 nucleotide sequence: TGCAGTGCTCCCCGGACGGTCACCGGGGAGCTGTTTTTT. Translation gives CSAPRTVTGELFF.

The rearrangement uses TRBV7-9 and TRBJ2-5; maybe TRBD2 (6 bases). Germline V CDR1 and CDR2: SEHNR, FQNEAQ (reference sequence). Trimming removed 11 bases from V and 5 bases from J, with 12 bases in between. This CDR3 has 11 amino acids. The CDR3 bases are TGTGCCGGCGGGACCGGCGAGACCCAGTACTTC. The encoded protein is CAGGTGETQYF.

The J gene is TRBJ2-3, the V gene TRBV12-3 or TRBV12-4, with D unresolved. CDR3 length: 16 amino acids. V lost 0 bases, J lost 0 bases, and 10 bases lay in between. The CDR3 region is CASSLAALRSTDTQYF. DNA for the CDR3: TGTGCCAGCAGTTTAGCAGCGTTAAGGAGCACAGATACGCAGTATTTT.

This chain joins TRBV4-2 and TRBJ1-1, with D possibly matching TRBD1 (5 bases). The V and J ends lost 0 bases and 1 base respectively, with 15 bases between them. The CDR3 is 17 residues long. Germline CDR1 reads LGHNA; CDR2 reads YNFKEQ. The CDR3 DNA reads TGTGCCAGCAGCCAAGAAGCTCGAAGGGGCCCGAACACTGAAGCTTTCTTT. Its translation: CASSQEARRGPNTEAFF.

This clonotype showed up just a few times. The J gene is TRBJ2-7, the V gene TRBV20-1; TRBD2 is a possible D gene (6 bases). The V end lost 2 bases, the J end lost 0 bases, and 14 bases lay between the germline ends. The CDR3 extends over 15 amino acids. Germline V lookup: CDR1 DFQATT, CDR2 SNEGSKA (reference sequence). The CDR3 DNA sequence: TGCAGTGCTAGACGCACTAGCCGATACTCCTACGAGCAGTACTTC. It specifies CSARRTSRYSYEQYF.

This clonotype was picked up a small number of times. The gene calls are TRBV27 and TRBJ2-7; a possible D gene is TRBD2 (6 bases). Trimming removed 9 bases from V and 3 bases from J, with 24 bases in between. This CDR3 is built from 16 residues. Germline-derived CDR1 and CDR2 are MNHEY and SMNVEV (reference sequence). CDR3 protein: CASSPGLLGFSYEQYF. The CDR3 DNA is TGTGCCAGTAGTCCGGGACTTCTCGGGTTTAGCTACGAGCAGTACTTC.

The chain links TRBV12-3 or TRBV12-4 to TRBJ2-1; 10 bases map to TRBD2. Unmatched junction bases numbered 13, after V lost 6 bases and J lost 8 bases. The CDR3 runs to 16 residues. The CDR3 coding sequence is TGTGCCAGCAGCCTAGGGGGGGCTAGCGGGAGTTATGAGCAGTTCTTC. The encoded protein is CASSLGGASGSYEQFF.